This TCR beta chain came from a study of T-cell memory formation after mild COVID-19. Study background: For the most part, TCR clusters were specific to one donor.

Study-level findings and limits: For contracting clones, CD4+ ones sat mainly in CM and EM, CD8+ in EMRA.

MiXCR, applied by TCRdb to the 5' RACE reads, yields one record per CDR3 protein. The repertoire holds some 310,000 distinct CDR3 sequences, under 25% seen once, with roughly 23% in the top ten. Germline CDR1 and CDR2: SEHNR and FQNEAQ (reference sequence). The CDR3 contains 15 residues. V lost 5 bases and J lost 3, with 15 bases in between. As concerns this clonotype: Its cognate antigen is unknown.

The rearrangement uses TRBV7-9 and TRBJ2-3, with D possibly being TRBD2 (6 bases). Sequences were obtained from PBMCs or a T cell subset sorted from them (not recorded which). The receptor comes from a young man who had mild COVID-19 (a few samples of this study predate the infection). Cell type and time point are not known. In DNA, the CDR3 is TGTGCCAGCAGCAGAACAGGAGGGGCAACAGATACGCAGTATTTT. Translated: CASSRTGGATDTQYF. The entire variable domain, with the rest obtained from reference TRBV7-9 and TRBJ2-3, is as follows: DTGVSQNPRHKITKRGQNVTFRCDPISEHNRLYWYRQTLGQGPEFLTYFQNEAQLEKSRLLSDRFSAERPKGSFSTLEIQRTEQGDSAMYLCASSRTGGATDTQYFGPGTRLTVL.